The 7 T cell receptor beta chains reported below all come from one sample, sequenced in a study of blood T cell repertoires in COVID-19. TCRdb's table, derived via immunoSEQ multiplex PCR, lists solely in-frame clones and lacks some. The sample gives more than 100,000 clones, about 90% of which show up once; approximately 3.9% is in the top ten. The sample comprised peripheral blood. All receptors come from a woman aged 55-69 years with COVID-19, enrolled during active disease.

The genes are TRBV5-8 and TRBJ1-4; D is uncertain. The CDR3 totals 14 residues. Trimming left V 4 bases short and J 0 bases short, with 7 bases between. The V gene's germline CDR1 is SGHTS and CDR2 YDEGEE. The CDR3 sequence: CASSLRSTNEKLFF. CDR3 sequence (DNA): TGTGCCAGCAGCCTGAGATCAACTAATGAAAAACTGTTTTTT.

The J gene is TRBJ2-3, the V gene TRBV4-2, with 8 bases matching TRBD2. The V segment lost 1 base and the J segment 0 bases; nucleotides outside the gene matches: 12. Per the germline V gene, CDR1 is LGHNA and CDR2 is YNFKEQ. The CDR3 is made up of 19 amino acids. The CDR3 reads CASSQALRGGRGSTDTQYF. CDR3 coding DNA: TGTGCCAGCAGCCAAGCCCTCCGGGGGGGCCGAGGTAGCACAGATACGCAGTATTTT.

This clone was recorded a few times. Here the CDR3 DNA reads TGTGCCAGCAGCCCGGGACTAGCGGGGGAGAGCTCCTACAATGAGCAGTTCTTC. This encodes CASSPGLAGESSYNEQFF. V is TRBV3-1 (or the pseudogene TRBV3-2) and J is TRBJ2-1; 14 bases map to TRBD2. Trimming cost V 4 bases and J 0 bases; bases outside gene matches: 5. This CDR3 spans 18 amino acids. Germline-derived CDR1 and CDR2 are LGHDT and YNNKEL (reference sequence).

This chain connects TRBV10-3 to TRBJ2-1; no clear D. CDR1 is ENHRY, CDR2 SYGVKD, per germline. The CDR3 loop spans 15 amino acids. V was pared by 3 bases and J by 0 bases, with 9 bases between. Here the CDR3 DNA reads TGTGCCATCAGTGACCCCAAGAGCTCCTACAATGAGCAGTTCTTC. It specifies CAISDPKSSYNEQFF.

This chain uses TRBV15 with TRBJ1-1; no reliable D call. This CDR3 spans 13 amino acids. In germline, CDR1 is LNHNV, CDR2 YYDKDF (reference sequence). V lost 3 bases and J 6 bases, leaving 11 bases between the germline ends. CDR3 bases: TGTGCCACCAGCAGCGGGGAAAGGGCTGAAGCTTTCTTT. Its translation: CATSSGERAEAFF.

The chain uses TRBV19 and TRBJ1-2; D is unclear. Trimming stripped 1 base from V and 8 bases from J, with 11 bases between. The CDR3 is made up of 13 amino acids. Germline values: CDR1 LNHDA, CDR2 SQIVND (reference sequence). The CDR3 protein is CASSIAGYSGYTF. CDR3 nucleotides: TGTGCCAGTAGTATAGCCGGGTATAGCGGCTACACCTTC.

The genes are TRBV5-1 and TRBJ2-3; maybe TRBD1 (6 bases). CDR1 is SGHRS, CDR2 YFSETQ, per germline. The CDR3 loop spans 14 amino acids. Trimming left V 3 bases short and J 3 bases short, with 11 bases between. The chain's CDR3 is CASSSTTGTDTQYF. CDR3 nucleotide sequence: TGCGCCAGCAGCTCAACAACAGGGACAGATACGCAGTATTTT.